This T cell receptor (beta chain) was retrieved from a study of T cells expressing NK-cell markers. Study details: Sorted T-cell subsets CD3+CD56+NKG2C+, CD3+CD56+NKG2C- and CD3+CD56-NKG2C+ were TCR beta-sequenced. Most of the eight sequenced donors were HCMV-seropositive; one was seronegative.

cDNA encoding TCR beta was synthesized via 5'RACE template switching incorporating UMIs. TCRdb re-called the 5' RACE reads; one entry per CDR3 protein, DNA not given. There are about 390,000 distinct CDR3 sequences in the sample, with about 10% held by the top ten. Notes on the study in general: The study found these clonotypes also leading the CD3+CD56-NKG2C+ fraction in several donors.

For this clonotype: What it binds is not known.

Germline CDR1 is PRHDT and CDR2 is FYEKMQ (reference sequence). This CDR3 region has 14 residues. V and J are TRBV13 and TRBJ2-1; no DNA is available, so the TRBD1 call from TCRdb remains unchecked. The clonotype was recovered from a woman aged 50 to 60 in good health. Sequencing was carried out using blood T cells: a sorted CD56 or NKG2C T cell subset, CD4+ or CD8+ T cells, or bulk PBMC T cells (not recorded which). CDR3 residues: CASQGTSSYNEQFF.